This entry features one T cell receptor beta chain sequence. The data were obtained in a study of shared clonotypes between healthy human individuals. The CDR3 has 17 amino acids. CDR1 and CDR2 (germline): SGHRS, YFSETQ. V lost 1 base, J lost 8 bases, and 15 bases stayed unmatched. The repertoire was sequenced with immunoSEQ multiplex PCR; TCRdb's copy has only in-frame clones and lacks some. The sample shows roughly 300,000 clones, 87% of them seen only once. Sequences were obtained from memory CD8+ T cells sorted from blood. Subset reported: CD45RO+ cells pooled with CCR7-negative TemRA cells. The TCR comes from a man aged 18 to 30 in good health. This chain uses TRBV5-1 with TRBJ1-2, with 9 bases aligning to TRBD1. CDR3 protein: CASSLLGDRALSEGYTF. The CDR3, as DNA: TGCGCCAGCAGCTTGCTTGGGGACAGGGCCCTTTCGGAGGGCTACACCTTC.